Listed here is a single T cell receptor (beta chain). The repertoire was sequenced with immunoSEQ multiplex PCR; TCRdb's copy has only in-frame clones and lacks some. The profile shows 350,000 to 500,000 clones, about nine tenths of them singletons. These data originate in a study of Ad26.COV2.S vaccination and SARS-CoV-2 variants. Study overall: Sample donor was a member of the COV1001 Ad26.COV2.S trial arm.

Sample treatment: around 19 received Ad26.COV2.S at low or high dose, single or two shots; five or six received placebo; per-sample allocation not given. Material that was analyzed had been drawn on day 63 after the first vaccine or placebo injection. The sequences come from peripheral blood, collected in a trial of Ad26.COV2.S vaccine versus placebo. The sequence was collected from a person between 18 and 60 years old who received the Ad26.COV2.S COVID-19 vaccine or a placebo.

CDR3 in amino acids: CASSDIGEKLFF. In DNA, the CDR3 is TGTGCCAGCAGTGATATAGGGGAAAAACTGTTTTTT. J is TRBJ1-4 and V is TRBV6-1; D is unclear. The CDR3 covers 12 residues. With 3 bases removed from V and 8 bases from J, the gap between germline ends came to 7 bases. Germline V gene sequence: CDR1 MNHNS, CDR2 SASEGT.